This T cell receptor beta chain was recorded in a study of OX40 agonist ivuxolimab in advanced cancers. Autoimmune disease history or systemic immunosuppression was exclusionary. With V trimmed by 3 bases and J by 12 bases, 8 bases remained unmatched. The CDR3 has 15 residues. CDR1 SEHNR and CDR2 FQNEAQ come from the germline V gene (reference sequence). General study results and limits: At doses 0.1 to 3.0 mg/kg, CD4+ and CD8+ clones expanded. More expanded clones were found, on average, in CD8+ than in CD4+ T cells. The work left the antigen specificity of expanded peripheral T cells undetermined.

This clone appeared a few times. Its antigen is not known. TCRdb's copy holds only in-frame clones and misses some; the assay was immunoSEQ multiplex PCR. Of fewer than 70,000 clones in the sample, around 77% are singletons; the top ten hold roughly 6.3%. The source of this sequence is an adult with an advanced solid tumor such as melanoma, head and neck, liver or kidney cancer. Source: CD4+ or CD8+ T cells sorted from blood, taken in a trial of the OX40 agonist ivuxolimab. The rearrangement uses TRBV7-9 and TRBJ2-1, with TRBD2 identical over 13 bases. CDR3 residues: CASSFGLAGEEAQFF. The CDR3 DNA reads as TGTGCCAGCAGCTTTGGACTAGCGGGAGAGGAAGCGCAGTTCTTC.